The 27 T cell receptor beta chains presented below share a single source sample, sequenced in a study of cytomegalovirus exposure and HLA in healthy donors. Primers: 60 Vbeta forward and 13 Jbeta reverse. TCRdb's copy holds only in-frame clones and misses some; the assay was immunoSEQ multiplex PCR. The sample has around 100,000 clones; roughly three quarters are singletons. Sequencing was carried out using PBMCs. The origin of the receptors is a woman aged 55-69 years in good health and CMV-seropositive.

V gene TRBV18 combines with J gene TRBJ2-7, with 11 bases that match TRBD2. CDR3 size: 15 residues. With V trimmed by 0 bases and J by 4 bases, 2 bases remained unmatched. Germline V gives CDR1 KGHSH, CDR2 LQKENI. CDR3: CASSPPGLADYEQYF. Written as DNA, the CDR3 is TGTGCCAGCTCACCACCGGGACTAGCGGATTACGAGCAGTACTTC.

The chain joins TRBV2 to TRBJ2-2; a weak D match, TRBD2 (5 bases). Germline CDR1 SNHLY, CDR2 FYNNEI. This CDR3 spans 14 amino acids. Trimming cost V 10 bases and J 1 base, with 13 bases left between them. For the CDR3, the DNA is TGTGCCAACTCCCGGGAAATGAACACCGGGGAGCTGTTTTTT. Its protein is CANSREMNTGELFF.

The J gene is TRBJ2-2, the V gene TRBV7-9; perhaps TRBD2 as D (6 bases). The length of the CDR3 is 15 residues. Trimming shortened V by 3 bases and J by 4 bases, and 12 bases separated the two germline ends. The germline V gene has CDR1 SEHNR and CDR2 FQNEAQ (reference sequence). The CDR3 here is CASSLAGSGTGELFF. The DNA for the CDR3 is TGTGCCAGCAGCTTGGCGGGATCTGGCACCGGGGAGCTGTTTTTT.

DNA of the CDR3: TGTGCCAGCAGGACTAACCCGGACGGTCAGGATGAGCAGTTCTTC. Translated: CASRTNPDGQDEQFF. J is TRBJ2-1 and V is TRBV7-9, with D possibly TRBD2 on 5 matching bases. V lost 6 bases and J 8 bases, leaving 20 bases between the germline ends. There are 15 residues in the CDR3. Germline V gene lookup returns CDR1 SEHNR and CDR2 FQNEAQ (reference sequence).

The V gene is TRBV2, the J gene TRBJ1-4; a possible D gene is TRBD1 (6 bases). Germline CDR1 SNHLY, CDR2 FYNNEI. Trimming cost V 6 bases and J 3 bases, with 11 bases left between them. There are 14 residues in the CDR3. The CDR3 sequence is CASRGTLANEKLFF. The CDR3, as DNA: TGTGCCAGCAGAGGGACACTCGCTAATGAAAAACTGTTTTTT.

The chain couples TRBV10-2 to TRBJ1-6; D is uncertain. The germline V gene encodes CDR1 WSHSY and CDR2 SAAADI. This CDR3 region has 16 residues. With 2 bases removed from V and 3 bases from J, the gap between germline ends came to 11 bases. CDR3 nucleotide sequence: TGCGCCAGCAGTGAGGGGCAGTCTCACTATAATTCACCCCTCCACTTT. This codes for CASSEGQSHYNSPLHF.

The chain employs TRBV29-1 and TRBJ2-7; 11 bases are a match to TRBD1. The CDR3 is made up of 14 amino acids. With V trimmed by 4 bases and J by 9 bases, 11 bases remained unmatched. Germline lookup yields CDR1 SQVTM and CDR2 ANQGSEA. In nucleotides, the CDR3 is TGCAGCGTTGCCCTGGGGACAGGGGGAGGATGGCAGTACTTC. Protein product: CSVALGTGGGWQYF.

CDR3 bases: TGTGCCAGCAGTTTAAGTCCGGTGAACACCGGGGAGCTGTTTTTT. The encoded protein is CASSLSPVNTGELFF. The chain links TRBV27 to TRBJ2-2; D unresolved. The CDR3 runs to 15 residues. Per the germline V gene, CDR1 is MNHEY and CDR2 is SMNVEV (reference sequence). Trimming removed 2 bases from V and 1 base from J, with 8 bases in between.

The CDR3: CASSESPGQNYGYTF. The CDR3 DNA sequence: TGTGCCAGCAGTGAATCCCCGGGACAGAACTATGGCTACACCTTC. The chain recombines TRBV25-1 with TRBJ1-2, with 7 bases identical to TRBD1. The CDR3 has 15 residues. The germline V gene encodes CDR1 MGHDK and CDR2 SYGVNS. V lost 1 base and J lost 2; bases outside the gene matches: 4.

The rearrangement links TRBV9 to TRBJ2-1, with 9 bases lining up with TRBD2. V was pared by 0 bases and J by 4 bases, with 2 bases of the junction left unmatched. Germline lookup yields CDR1 SGDLS and CDR2 YYNGEE. The CDR3 loop spans 15 amino acids. CDR3 DNA: TGTGCCAGCAGCGTAGGTAGCGGGAGTTACAATGAGCAGTTCTTC. Translating it yields CASSVGSGSYNEQFF.

This clone was counted a few times. This chain connects TRBV5-1 to TRBJ1-1; 11 bases agree with TRBD1. The V gene's germline CDR1 is SGHRS and CDR2 YFSETQ. The CDR3 is 16 residues long. Trimming removed 4 bases from V and 0 bases from J; junction bases left unmatched: 5. CDR3 in amino acids: CASSKDRGRMNTEAFF. CDR3 DNA: TGCGCCAGCAGCAAGGACAGGGGGCGAATGAACACTGAAGCTTTCTTT. Based on the CDR3 plus reference TRBV5-1 and TRBJ1-1, the full variable domain is KAGVTQTPRYLIKTRGQQVTLSCSPISGHRSVSWYQQTPGQGLQFLFEYFSETQRNKGNFPGRFSGRQFSNSRSEMNVSTLELGDSALYLCASSKDRGRMNTEAFFGQGTRLTVV.

The rearrangement links TRBV4-1 to TRBJ2-5; 10 bases are a match to TRBD2. CDR1 and CDR2 from the germline V gene are MGHRA and YSYEKL. The CDR3 has 19 amino acids. The V gene end was trimmed by 0 bases and the J gene end by 2 bases; junction bases not matched to a gene: 12. CDR3 residues: CASSQDLSGRATTQETQYF. The DNA for the CDR3 is TGCGCCAGCAGCCAAGATTTGAGCGGGAGGGCCACCACGCAAGAGACCCAGTACTTC.

The chain employs TRBV7-9 and TRBJ2-3; 11 bases are shared with TRBD2. The CDR3 spans 16 residues. V lost 4 bases to trimming and J lost 5 bases; unmatched junction nucleotides: 8. The germline V gene encodes CDR1 SEHNR and CDR2 FQNEAQ (reference sequence). CDR3 bases: TGTGCCAGCAGCTCATTAGCGGGAGGGCCCGGAGATACGCAGTATTTT. Translated, it gives CASSSLAGGPGDTQYF.

The chain recombines TRBV6-5 with TRBJ2-7; possibly TRBD1 for D (5 bases). V lost 2 bases and J 0 bases, leaving 11 bases between the germline ends. This CDR3 contains 15 residues. Germline CDR1 and CDR2: MNHEY and SVGAGI. The CDR3 DNA reads as TGTGCCAGCAGTTACCTGACAGCCTTCTCCTACGAGCAGTACTTC. Its translation: CASSYLTAFSYEQYF.

The V call is TRBV18, the J call TRBJ2-7, with TRBD1 matching 8 bases. Germline CDR1 KGHSH, CDR2 LQKENI. V gave up 10 bases and J gave up 5 bases; unmatched junction bases: 13. The CDR3 has 14 amino acids. CDR3 sequence: CATRGQGSLDEQYF. CDR3 nucleotide sequence: TGTGCCACCCGCGGACAGGGAAGTCTCGACGAGCAGTACTTC.

The CDR3 sequence is CAWSWGGLNNSPLHF. Written as DNA, the CDR3 is TGTGCCTGGAGTTGGGGGGGTCTTAATAATTCACCCCTCCACTTT. V is TRBV30 and J is TRBJ1-6; D may be TRBD1 (5 bases). CDR3 length: 15 residues. Per the germline V gene, CDR1 is GTSNPN and CDR2 is SVGIG (reference sequence). V was clipped by 2 bases and J by 5 bases, with 13 bases between them.

The chain is built from TRBV9 and TRBJ1-2; possibly TRBD1 for D (6 bases). The CDR3 is made up of 15 amino acids. Germline CDR1 SGDLS, CDR2 YYNGEE. V dropped 3 bases and J dropped 0 bases, with 12 bases sitting between them. CDR3 sequence: CASSEGGGANYGYTF. The CDR3 nucleotides read TGTGCCAGCAGCGAGGGAGGGGGAGCTAACTATGGCTACACCTTC.

The rearrangement joins TRBV2 to TRBJ2-7, with TRBD2 as a possible D gene (5 bases). The CDR3 loop spans 14 amino acids. V shed 6 bases and J shed 0 bases, with 12 bases lying between them. The germline gives CDR1 SNHLY, CDR2 FYNNEI. DNA of the CDR3: TGTGCCAGCAGGGAGGAGTCGTCCTCCTACGAGCAGTACTTC. Amino acid sequence: CASREESSSYEQYF.

The chain recombines TRBV18 with TRBJ2-7; 7 bases fit TRBD2. The trim removed 3 bases at V and 4 bases at J, leaving 15 bases unmatched. Germline V CDR1 and CDR2: KGHSH, LQKENI. The CDR3 covers 17 residues. CDR3 protein: CASSPGSREGGEYEQYF. The CDR3 bases are TGTGCCAGCTCACCGGGGTCGAGGGAGGGCGGAGAGTACGAGCAGTACTTC. Drawing the rest from reference TRBV18 and TRBJ2-7, the complete variable domain is NAGVMQNPRHLVRRRGQEARLRCSPMKGHSHVYWYRQLPEEGLKFMVYLQKENIIDESGMPKERFSAEFPKEGPSILRIQQVVRGDSAAYFCASSPGSREGGEYEQYFGPGTRLTVT.

This clone has only a few counts. The chain is built from TRBV6-5 and TRBJ1-1; 10 bases line up with TRBD1. V gave up 6 bases and J gave up 10 bases; unmatched junction bases: 11. CDR1 is MNHEY and CDR2 is SVGAGI in the germline V gene. The CDR3 covers 14 residues. The CDR3 bases are TGTGCCAGCAGGACAGGGGGCCGAACTAGTGTAGCTTTCTTT. Its translation: CASRTGGRTSVAFF.

The CDR3 region is CASSFPTSGNTIYF. CDR3 sequence (DNA): TGTGCCAGCAGTTTTCCTACCTCTGGAAACACCATATATTTT. The V and J genes are TRBV28 and TRBJ1-3; D is undetermined. The CDR3 consists of 14 residues. V gave up 3 bases and J gave up 0 bases, with 6 bases separating them. CDR1 and CDR2 (germline): MDHEN, SYDVKM.

V usage is TRBV29-1 and J usage is TRBJ2-6; D not resolved. CDR3 size: 15 residues. The germline V and J ends were trimmed by 4 bases and 0 bases, with 10 bases remaining between them. The V gene's germline CDR1 is SQVTM and CDR2 ANQGSEA. DNA of the CDR3: TGCAGCGTTGGTAATTCCAGCTCTGGGGCCAACGTCCTGACTTTC. Its protein is CSVGNSSSGANVLTF.

For the CDR3, the DNA is TGCGCCAGCAGCTTGTCAGGGATTGATCTGGACAACACTGAAGCTTTCTTT. It encodes CASSLSGIDLDNTEAFF. V is TRBV5-1 and J is TRBJ1-1; D might be TRBD1 (5 bases). This CDR3 is built from 17 residues. The V gene lost 1 base and the J gene lost 2 bases, with 18 bases spanning the gap. From germline, CDR1 is SGHRS and CDR2 YFSETQ. Looking up the rest from reference TRBV5-1 and TRBJ1-1 gives the full variable domain: KAGVTQTPRYLIKTRGQQVTLSCSPISGHRSVSWYQQTPGQGLQFLFEYFSETQRNKGNFPGRFSGRQFSNSRSEMNVSTLELGDSALYLCASSLSGIDLDNTEAFFGQGTRLTVV.

The rearrangement links TRBV18 to TRBJ2-1, with 10 bases lining up with TRBD2. J lost 10 bases, V lost 6 bases, and 12 bases had no gene match. CDR1 and CDR2 from the germline V gene are KGHSH and LQKENI. This CDR3 region has 15 residues. This CDR3 is CASSSAGGPRVEQFF. The CDR3 region has the DNA TGTGCCAGCTCGTCAGCGGGAGGGCCACGTGTAGAGCAGTTCTTC.

This clone was seen just once. The chain recombines TRBV7-2 with TRBJ2-7; TRBD2 is a possible D gene (5 bases). Trimming removed 5 bases at V and 5 bases at J, with 16 bases between. The CDR3 runs to 14 residues. The germline CDR1 and CDR2 sequences are SGHTA and FQGNSA. CDR3 sequence reads: CASSQRIGRDEQYF. As DNA, the CDR3 is TGTGCCAGCAGCCAGCGGATCGGGCGGGACGAGCAGTACTTC.

V is TRBV5-1 and J is TRBJ1-1, with 7 bases aligning to TRBD1. Germline loops: CDR1 SGHRS, CDR2 YFSETQ. V shed 5 bases, J shed 4 bases, and the junction held 5 bases outside the gene matches. CDR3 length: 13 amino acids. CDR3 loop: CASSVGGRTEAFF. The CDR3 DNA reads TGCGCCAGCAGTGTAGGGGGCCGCACTGAAGCTTTCTTT. Combining the CDR3 with reference TRBV5-1 and TRBJ1-1 gives the whole variable domain KAGVTQTPRYLIKTRGQQVTLSCSPISGHRSVSWYQQTPGQGLQFLFEYFSETQRNKGNFPGRFSGRQFSNSRSEMNVSTLELGDSALYLCASSVGGRTEAFFGQGTRLTVV.

This chain links TRBV30 with TRBJ2-5, with 7 nucleotides matching TRBD1. CDR3 size: 14 residues. Germline V gene lookup returns CDR1 GTSNPN and CDR2 SVGIG (reference sequence). With V trimmed by 4 bases and J by 4 bases, 9 bases remained unmatched. As DNA, the CDR3 is TGTGCCTGGAATATACTAAACAGGGGAGAGACCCAGTACTTC. Amino acids: CAWNILNRGETQYF.